This T cell receptor beta chain was recovered during a study of blood T cells in healthy people across ages (dated by TCRdb to the mid-2010s). A note on the overall study: In model experiments, template switching captured roughly one uniquely barcoded TCR beta cDNA molecule for every two T cells. Using deep sequencing normalized with unique cDNA molecular identifiers, the study measured how TCR beta repertoire diversity changes with age. The donors were divided into four age groups: young (average about 16 years), middle-aged (around 41), aged (around 59) and long-lived (approximately 74). To avoid experimental bias, donors of different ages were spread randomly across the sequencing lanes. Two additional independent replicas of 1 million unique cDNA reads from the same blood draw were analyzed for two donors (one aged 18 to 29 and one aged 80 or older). Overall study outcomes, separate from this receptor: There was a strong correlation between observed TCR beta diversity and the percentage of naive T cells measured by flow cytometry. Because profiling used bulk unsorted PBMCs, naive and antigen-experienced compartments could not be compared conclusively. As age increased, observed TCR beta diversity per million T cells dropped in a roughly linear way, and a significant reduction was already evident by age around 41. Estimates of total diversity from one million sequenced T cells were regarded as lower bounds and underestimates. The CMV infection status of donors was not known, potentially confounding age-related changes in expanded clonotypes. Compared with the aged group, the long-lived group had more naive CD4+ T cells, fewer expanded clones and increased TCR diversity, suggesting age selection.

The library was generated by 5' RACE. Instrument on record: Illumina HiSeq 2500. A second roughly 7 to 11 cycle PCR used a sample-barcoded 5' primer and a J-beta primer mix. A unique molecular identifier was introduced onto each TCR beta cDNA molecule by a template-switch 5' adaptor carrying 12 random nucleotides. Each sample yielded at least 3 million CDR3-containing paired-end reads. First-strand cDNA was synthesized from all RNA with the Mint cDNA synthesis kit, primed by a TRBC-specific oligonucleotide. Following uracil-DNA glycosylase treatment, a first 18-cycle PCR with universal primers M1SS and BC2_uni_R was performed on all cDNA. In the source study's methods: Normalization of each sample was performed by random selection of 1 million high-quality reads, each carrying a distinct molecular identifier. Instead of being binned into consensus sequences, reads that shared molecular identifiers were thrown out. MiTCR, set to a Q25 quality threshold and the strictest error-elimination algorithm, was used for CDR3 identification, clonotype clustering and error correction. A nonparametric unseen species model with Euler transformation was used to estimate lower-bound total TCR beta diversity. TCRdb reprocessed the public reads (quality trimming at Q25 with fastp, clone calling with MiXCR) and kept in-frame beta chains. Identical CDR3 proteins give one entry, which carries the most common genes and DNA. V and J calls and clone size were set by TCRdb, not the authors. Recorded for this sample are about 1,500,000 distinct CDR3 sequences; about 43% of them occurred a single time. Clones ranked in the top ten supply under 8% of the sample.

The roughly 39 donors, aged 6 to 90 years, were systemically healthy Caucasian individuals from Russia. Each donor gave approximately 9.3 milliliters of peripheral blood, collected into EDTA-treated Vacutainer tubes. Ficoll-Paque density-gradient centrifugation was used to isolate PBMCs, with at least 7 million obtained per sample. Total RNA was extracted from PBMCs with Trizol reagent, with at least 6 micrograms obtained per sample. For every donor, an aliquot of PBMCs went through flow cytometry to measure the percentages of naive CD45RAhigh/CD27high T cells. A remark on this clonotype: Its antigen remains unidentified. The sample holds no much larger clone one base away, and base qualities are not on file.

CDR3 length: 14 amino acids, cysteine to phenylalanine. Kept here is only the CDR3 DNA, which spans 42 bases and is read in frame from base 1. V drops 0 bases and J drops 2 bases, leaving 6 bases in between. The germline V gene gives CDR1 as SGDLS and CDR2 as YYNGEE. This sequence was found in a woman between 18 and 29 years old in good health. Sequencing input: blood. In this chain, TRBV9 is recombined with TRBJ2-1, with the D gene call left open. The DNA sequence is TGTGCCAGCAGCGTAGGGGTAGCCTACAATGAGCAGTTCTTC. The translation is CASSVGVAYNEQFF.